The table lists the clone carrying this TCR beta chain with many counts. Unique molecular identifiers were added to individual cDNA molecules. MiXCR, applied by TCRdb to the 5' RACE reads, yields one record per CDR3 protein. The sample has 75,000 to 100,000 distinct CDR3 sequences, approximately 16% seen once; the top ten hold 1.3%. This entry is derived from a study of early T cells in non-severe SARS-CoV-2 infection. CDR1 and CDR2 (germline): DFQATT, SNEGSKA (reference sequence). After removal of 0 bases from V and 6 bases from J, the junction contained 8 bases not matched to a gene. The CDR3 spans 17 residues.

Sequencing was done on a sample of whole blood. This TCR was sampled from an adult who was a healthcare worker with PCR-confirmed SARS-CoV-2 infection or an uninfected control (not recorded which). This chain links TRBV20-1 with TRBJ2-2, with 12 bases fitting TRBD2. CDR3 coding DNA: TGCAGTGCTAGAGAGACTAGCGGGAGAGTCTCCCCCGGGGAGCTGTTTTTT. Amino acids: CSARETSGRVSPGELFF.